This is a list of T cell receptor beta chains from one sample in a study of regulatory T cells in long-lasting Graves disease. TCRdb passed the multiplex PCR reads through MiXCR, listing each CDR3 protein once. The sample has about 430,000 distinct CDR3 sequences; approximately 15% are singletons. This same sample was also taken into another study, of T cells in Graves' hyperthyroidism and ophthalmopathy.

The sample was peripheral blood mononuclear cells (PBMCs), taken at new diagnosis, from a patient treated with antithyroid drugs. Every receptor here comes from a woman between 35 and 50 years old with Graves disease. Each CDR3 is given with its conserved first and last residue.

v_call	j_call	cdr3_aa
TRBV6-2/TRBV6-3	TRBJ2-5	CASSATSGRAGGETQYF
TRBV19	TRBJ2-3	CASSNRGTGSTDTQYF
TRBV7-6	TRBJ2-1	CASSSPSRGLATNEQFF
TRBV6-5	TRBJ1-1	CASSYSRGNTEAFF
TRBV25-1	TRBJ2-2	CASSVGHNTGELFF
TRBV29-1	TRBJ2-7	CSVAQGHEQYF
TRBV20-1	TRBJ2-2	CSARTSGIAGELFF
TRBV18	TRBJ2-2	CASSPLVVGSDTGELFF
TRBV3-1	TRBJ2-5	CASSQMAKETQYF
TRBV11-2	TRBJ2-3	CASSLVGLGTDTQYF
TRBV11-3	TRBJ2-1	CASSLDIVSYNEQFF